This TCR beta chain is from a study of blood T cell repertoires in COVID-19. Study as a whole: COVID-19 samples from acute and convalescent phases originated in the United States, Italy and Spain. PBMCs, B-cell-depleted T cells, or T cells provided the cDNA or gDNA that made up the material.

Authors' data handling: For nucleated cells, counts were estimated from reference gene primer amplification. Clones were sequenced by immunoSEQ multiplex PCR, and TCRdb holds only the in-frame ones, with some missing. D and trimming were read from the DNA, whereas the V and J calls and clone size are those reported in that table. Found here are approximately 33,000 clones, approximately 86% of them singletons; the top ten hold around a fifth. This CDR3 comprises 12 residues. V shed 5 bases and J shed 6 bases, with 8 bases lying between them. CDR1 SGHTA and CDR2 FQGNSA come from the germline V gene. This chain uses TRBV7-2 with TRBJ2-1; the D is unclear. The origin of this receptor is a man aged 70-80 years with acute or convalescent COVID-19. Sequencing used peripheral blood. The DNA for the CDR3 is TGTGCCAGCAGCCGCCTAGGCAATGAGCAGTTCTTC. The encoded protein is CASSRLGNEQFF.